This TCR beta chain was found in a study of T-cell reconstitution after alpha-beta-depleted transplantation in children. Overall study findings and caveats: A year had passed since transplant, and T-cell counts and diversity by then came mostly from newly produced T cells.

Molecular barcoding with unique molecular identifiers was used for the TCRbeta library. TCRdb re-called the PCR reads with MiXCR, one entry per CDR3 protein. The sample records around 370,000 distinct CDR3 sequences, about a sixth being singletons. In this sample, this clonotype turned up a few times. The antigen is undetermined. The sequencing used PBMCs, mostly from graft donor cells, collected 360 days after TCRalphabeta/CD19-depleted stem cell transplant. This clonotype originated in a male patient between 2 and 9 years old who had a stem cell transplant for acute lymphoblastic leukemia, so the T cells may come from the graft donor.

Written as DNA, the CDR3 is TGTGCCAGCAGCCTCAGATTAGCGGGAGCGAGGGAGACCCAGTACTTC. It encodes CASSLRLAGARETQYF. The V and J genes are TRBV7-9 and TRBJ2-5, with TRBD2 matching over 9 bases. The CDR3 extends over 16 amino acids. J gave up 5 bases and V 5 bases, and 12 bases lay outside the gene matches. Per germline, CDR1 SEHNR and CDR2 FQNEAQ (reference sequence).